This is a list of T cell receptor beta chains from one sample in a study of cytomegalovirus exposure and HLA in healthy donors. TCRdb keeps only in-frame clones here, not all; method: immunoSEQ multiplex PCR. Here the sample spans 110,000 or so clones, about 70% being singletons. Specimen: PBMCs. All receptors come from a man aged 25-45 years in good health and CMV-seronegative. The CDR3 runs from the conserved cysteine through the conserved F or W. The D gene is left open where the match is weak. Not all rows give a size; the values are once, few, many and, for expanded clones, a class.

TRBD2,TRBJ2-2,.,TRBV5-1,TGCGCCAGCAGCATAGGGACTAGCGGGAGCACCGGGGAGCTGTTTTTT,CASSIGTSGSTGELFF
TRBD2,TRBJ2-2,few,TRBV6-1,TGTGCCAGCAGGAGGGAGGGGAACACCGGGGAGCTGTTTTTT,CASRREGNTGELFF
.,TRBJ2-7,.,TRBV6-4,TGTGCCAGTAGCCGCCTAGCCTACTACGAGCAGTACTTC,CASSRLAYYEQYF
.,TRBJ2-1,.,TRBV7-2,TGTGCCAGCAGCGCGGAGTTGCCCTACAATGAGCAGTTCTTC,CASSAELPYNEQFF
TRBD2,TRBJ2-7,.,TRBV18,TGTGCCAGCTCACAGGTAGCGGGAGGGGTAAACGAGCAGTACTTC,CASSQVAGGVNEQYF
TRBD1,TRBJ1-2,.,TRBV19,TGTGCCAGTAGTACTTCTCTGGGGACAGGGGATACGCATGGCTACACCTTC,CASSTSLGTGDTHGYTF
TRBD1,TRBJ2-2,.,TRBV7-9,TGTGCCAGCAGCTTAACAGGGGGCGTGATTAAGACCGGGGAGCTGTTTTTT,CASSLTGGVIKTGELFF
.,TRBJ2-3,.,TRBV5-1,TGCGCCAGCAGCTCCAGGGATTTCACAGATACGCAGTATTTT,CASSSRDFTDTQYF
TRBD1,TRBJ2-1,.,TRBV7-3,TGTGCCAGCAGCTTTGGGACAGATCGGTACAATGAGCAGTTCTTC,CASSFGTDRYNEQFF
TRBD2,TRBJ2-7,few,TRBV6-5,TGTGCCAGCAGTAGACTAGCGGGGGCCTACGAGCAGTACTTC,CASSRLAGAYEQYF
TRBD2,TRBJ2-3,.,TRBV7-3,TGTGCCAGCAGTCCGGGACTAGCCGGGGATACGCAGTATTTT,CASSPGLAGDTQYF
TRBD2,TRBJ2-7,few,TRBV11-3,TGTGCCAGCAGCGATGAGCGGGAGGGCCACGAGCAGTACTTC,CASSDEREGHEQYF
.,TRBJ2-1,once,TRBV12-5,TGTGCTAGTGGGAATAGCGGAGGTTCGGATGAGCAGTTCTTC,CASGNSGGSDEQFF
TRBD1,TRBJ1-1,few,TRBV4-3,TGCGCCAGCAGCCAAGGTACAGGGGGGAATCGAATGGGAGCTTTCTTT,CASSQGTGGNRMGAFF
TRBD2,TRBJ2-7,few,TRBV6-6,TGTGCCAGCAGTCCCTCCAGCGGGAGGGCCTACGAGCAGTACTTC,CASSPSSGRAYEQYF
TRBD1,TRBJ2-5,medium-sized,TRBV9,TGTGCCAGCAGCGTACTTGGGGACAGGGCTCCGGAGACCCAGTACTTC,CASSVLGDRAPETQYF
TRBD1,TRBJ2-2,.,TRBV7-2,TGTGCCAGCAGCTTCGGACAGGGGGCGTATACCGGGGAGCTGTTTTTT,CASSFGQGAYTGELFF
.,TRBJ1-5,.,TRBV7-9,TGTTCCAGCAGCCCCCAAGGGGGGGGCGTCAATCAGCCCCAGCATTTT,CSSSPQGGGVNQPQHF
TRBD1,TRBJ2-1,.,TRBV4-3,TGCGCCAGCAGCCACTCCCCCGGGACAGGGTACAATGAGCAGTTCTTC,CASSHSPGTGYNEQFF
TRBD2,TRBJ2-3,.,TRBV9,TGTGCCAGCAGCGTCCCAGCGGGAGGAGGAGCCCACACAGATACGCAGTATTTT,CASSVPAGGGAHTDTQYF
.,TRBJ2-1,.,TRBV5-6,TGTGCCAGCAGCTTGGGTCGGGAGATCTTCGGGCAGTTCTTC,CASSLGREIFGQFF
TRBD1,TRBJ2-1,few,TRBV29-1,TGCAGCGTTGGACAGGGATCCTACAATGAGCAGTTCTTC,CSVGQGSYNEQFF
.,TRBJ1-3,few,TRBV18,TGTGCCAGCTCACCACTGAGGGAGGCGAGAAACACCATATATTTT,CASSPLREARNTIYF
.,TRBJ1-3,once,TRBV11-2,TGTGCCAGCAGCCACTTTTTACAGGGCTCTGGAAACACCATATATTTT,CASSHFLQGSGNTIYF
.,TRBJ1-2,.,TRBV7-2,TGTGCCAGCAGCTTAGCGCTTGCGGGCTATGGCTACACCTTC,CASSLALAGYGYTF
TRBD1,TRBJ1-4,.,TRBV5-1,TGCGCCAGCAGCGACCTGGGGACAGTTGGGGAAAAACTGTTTTTT,CASSDLGTVGEKLFF
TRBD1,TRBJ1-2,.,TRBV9,TGTGCCAGCAGCGCTACAGGGGGCAGCGAGGGAGGCTACACCTTC,CASSATGGSEGGYTF
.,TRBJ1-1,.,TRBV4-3,TGCGCCAGCAGCCAAGGCGGGGGGGACACTGAAGCTTTCTTT,CASSQGGGDTEAFF
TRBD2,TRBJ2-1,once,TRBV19,TGTGCCAGTACCAATCCTCGGACTAGCGGGAGCAGGGGTGAGCAGTTCTTC,CASTNPRTSGSRGEQFF
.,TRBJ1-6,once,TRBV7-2,TGTGCCAGCAGTTCCGGGGGGGCGCGAGGTAATTCACCCCTCCACTTT,CASSSGGARGNSPLHF
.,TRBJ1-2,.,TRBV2,TGTGCCAGTGGGGGGGGACTACAGGGAGGTGGCTACACCTTC,CASGGGLQGGGYTF
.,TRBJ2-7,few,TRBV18,TGTGCCAGCTCACAAGGAGACGAGCAGTACTTC,CASSQGDEQYF
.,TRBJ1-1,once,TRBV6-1,TGTGCCAGCAGTGAGGGGGGATCGATCACTGAAGCTTTCTTT,CASSEGGSITEAFF
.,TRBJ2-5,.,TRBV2,TGTGCCAGCAGTGACAGCCGGGGTCAGACCCAGTACTTC,CASSDSRGQTQYF
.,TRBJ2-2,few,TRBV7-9,TGTGCCAGCAGCCCTGCAGCCGGGGAGCTGTTTTTT,CASSPAAGELFF
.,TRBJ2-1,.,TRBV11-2,TGTGCCAGCAGTTTGACTAGTGGGCGTTATGAGCAGTTCTTC,CASSLTSGRYEQFF
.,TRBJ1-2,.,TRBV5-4,TGTGCCAGCAGCTTGGTTTTGGGGAGTGGCTATGGCTACACCTTC,CASSLVLGSGYGYTF
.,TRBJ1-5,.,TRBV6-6,TGTGCCAGCAGTTTGCCCATCTTAGGGGGAAATCAGCCCCAGCATTTT,CASSLPILGGNQPQHF
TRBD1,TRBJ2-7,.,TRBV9,TGTGCCAGCAGCGTCTTGGACAGGGGCTACGAGCAGTACTTC,CASSVLDRGYEQYF
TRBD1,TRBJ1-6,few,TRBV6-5,TGTGCCAGCAGTTACTCGATCAGGGGGAATAATTCACCCCTCCACTTT,CASSYSIRGNNSPLHF
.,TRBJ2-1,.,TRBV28,TGTGCCAGCTCAGGACAGCTCTACAATGAGCAGTTCTTC,CASSGQLYNEQFF
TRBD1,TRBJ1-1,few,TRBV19,TGTGCCAGTAGGTGGGGACAGACGAACACTGAAGCTTTCTTT,CASRWGQTNTEAFF
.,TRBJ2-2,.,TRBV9,TGTGCCAGCAGGACAGACAGTACGAACACCGGGGAGCTGTTTTTT,CASRTDSTNTGELFF
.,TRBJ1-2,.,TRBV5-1,TGCGCCAGCAGCTTGGACAGGGTCGGCTATGGCTACACCTTC,CASSLDRVGYGYTF
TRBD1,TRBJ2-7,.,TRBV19,TGTGCCAGTAGTATAACAGGGGGCCGGGAGCAGTACTTC,CASSITGGREQYF
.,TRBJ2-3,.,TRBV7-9,TGTGCCAGCAGCCCCTATAGGGGGGGTTCCCGTAGCACAGATACGCAGTATTTT,CASSPYRGGSRSTDTQYF
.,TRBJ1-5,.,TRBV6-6,TGTGCCAGCAGTCTTCAGGGGCGCAATCAGCCCCAGCATTTT,CASSLQGRNQPQHF
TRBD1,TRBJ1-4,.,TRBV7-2,TGTGCCAGCAGCTTTCGACAGGGGATTACTAATGAAAAACTGTTTTTT,CASSFRQGITNEKLFF
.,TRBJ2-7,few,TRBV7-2,TGTGCCAGCAGCCTAGGGGGGGAGGGCAAGCAGTACTTC,CASSLGGEGKQYF
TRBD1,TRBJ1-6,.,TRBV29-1,TGCAGCGTTACGACAGGGTCCCATTCACCCCTCCACTTT,CSVTTGSHSPLHF
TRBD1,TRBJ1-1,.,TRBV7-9,TGTGCCAGCATTTCCGGGACAGGGGCCACTGAAGCTTTCTTT,CASISGTGATEAFF
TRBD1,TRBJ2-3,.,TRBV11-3,TGTGCCAGCAGCTTAGTGGGGGCCGGCCAGGGGGCGGCTTATACGCAGTATTTT,CASSLVGAGQGAAYTQYF